Listed below are T cell receptor beta chains from one sample, sequenced in a study of CD8 T cells in ankylosing spondylitis. TCRdb reprocessed the 5' RACE reads via MiXCR and lists one record per CDR3 protein. The data contain roughly 230,000 distinct CDR3 sequences, more than 15% of them singletons. Sequencing was done on a sample of blood, either unsorted or a sorted T cell fraction (not recorded which). The origin of the receptors is a male donor with ankylosing spondylitis or in good health (not recorded which). The CDR3 runs from the conserved cysteine through the conserved F or W. The D gene is left open where the match is weak. A clone size is listed for some rows: how often the clone was seen (once, few, many), or a class if it is expanded.

J	size	D	V	DNA	CDR3
TRBJ1-6	NA	NA	TRBV4-2	TGTGCCAGCAGCCAAGGAGTAGGGGCTAATAATTCACCCCTCCACTTT	CASSQGVGANNSPLHF
TRBJ2-1	NA	TRBD2	TRBV15	TGTGCCACCAGCAGCAACGCCGGGACTAGCGGATACAATGAGCAGTTCTTC	CATSSNAGTSGYNEQFF
TRBJ2-3	NA	TRBD2	TRBV4-3	TGCGCCAGCAGCCATGGACTAGCGACGGTGTCAGATACGCAGTATTTT	CASSHGLATVSDTQYF
TRBJ1-5	NA	TRBD1	TRBV5-1	TGCGCCAGCAGCTCCCCAGGGGGCCCCTATAGCAATCAGCCCCAGCATTTT	CASSSPGGPYSNQPQHF
TRBJ2-1	few	NA	TRBV29-1	TGCAGCGTTGAGGTTACTGGGAATAAGCAGTTCTTC	CSVEVTGNKQFF
TRBJ2-7	NA	TRBD1	TRBV5-1	TGCGCCAGCAGCTTGGGCCTAGGACAGGAACCCAACTACGAGCAGTACTTC	CASSLGLGQEPNYEQYF
TRBJ2-5	NA	TRBD1	TRBV5-5	TGTGCCAGCAGCCTGGGACAGGGAGGCGTAGAGACCCAGTACTTC	CASSLGQGGVETQYF
TRBJ2-1	NA	TRBD2	TRBV7-9	TGTGCCAGCAGCTTCGGACTAGCGGGAGTCAATGAGCAGTTCTTC	CASSFGLAGVNEQFF
TRBJ2-2	few	NA	TRBV3-1	TGTGCCAGCAGCCAAGGTGGATATAGGGCCGGGGAGCTGTTTTTT	CASSQGGYRAGELFF
TRBJ2-7	NA	NA	TRBV9	TGTGCCAGCAGCGTTGGGGGAGTGCCATCCTACGAGCAGTACTTC	CASSVGGVPSYEQYF
TRBJ2-1	few	NA	TRBV12-3/TRBV12-4	TGTGCCAGCAGTTTTGTGCCGGGTGAGCAGTTCTTC	CASSFVPGEQFF
TRBJ2-5	NA	NA	TRBV9	TGTGCCAGCAGCGCCGGGACGGCGGTCCAAGAGACCCAGTACTTC	CASSAGTAVQETQYF
TRBJ2-4	many	TRBD2	TRBV20-1	TGCAGTGCGCTAGCGGGAGGACCTCAGTACTTC	CSALAGGPQYF
TRBJ2-5	few	TRBD2	TRBV25-1	TGTGCCAGCAGTGAAGGTGTAGCGGGAGAGACCCAGTACTTC	CASSEGVAGETQYF
TRBJ2-1	few	NA	TRBV7-3	TGTGCCAGCAGCCCCTCGGGTGTAAGCTCCTACAATGAGCAGTTCTTC	CASSPSGVSSYNEQFF
TRBJ2-4	NA	TRBD1	TRBV3-1	TGTGCCAGCAGCCAAGGGACAGGGGAAAACATTCAGTACTTC	CASSQGTGENIQYF
TRBJ2-1	NA	TRBD2	TRBV29-1	TGCAGCGCCTCAACGGGACTAGTTCCCCCCTTCTTC	CSASTGLVPPFF
TRBJ2-7	few	NA	TRBV5-6	TGTGCCAGCAGCTCGGCGGAAGAGCAGTACTTC	CASSSAEEQYF
TRBJ2-3	few	TRBD2	TRBV28	TGTGCCAGCAGTCTCGGGGGGATTAGCACAGATACGCAGTATTTC	CASSLGGISTDTQYF
TRBJ1-5	NA	NA	TRBV9	TGTGCCAGCAGCCCCTCGGGGTCCCATCAGCCCCAGCATTTT	CASSPSGSHQPQHF
TRBJ2-1	few	TRBD2	TRBV28	TGTGCCAGCAGTTCCCAGGGAGCGGGAGTGAACTACAATGAGCAGTTCTTC	CASSSQGAGVNYNEQFF
TRBJ2-5	NA	NA	TRBV6-5	TGTGCCAGCAGTTTGGACCACCAAGAGACCCAGTACTTC	CASSLDHQETQYF
TRBJ2-3	few	TRBD2	TRBV25-1	TGTGCCAGCGACGCTAGCGGGAGGGAATTAGATACGCAGTATTTT	CASDASGRELDTQYF